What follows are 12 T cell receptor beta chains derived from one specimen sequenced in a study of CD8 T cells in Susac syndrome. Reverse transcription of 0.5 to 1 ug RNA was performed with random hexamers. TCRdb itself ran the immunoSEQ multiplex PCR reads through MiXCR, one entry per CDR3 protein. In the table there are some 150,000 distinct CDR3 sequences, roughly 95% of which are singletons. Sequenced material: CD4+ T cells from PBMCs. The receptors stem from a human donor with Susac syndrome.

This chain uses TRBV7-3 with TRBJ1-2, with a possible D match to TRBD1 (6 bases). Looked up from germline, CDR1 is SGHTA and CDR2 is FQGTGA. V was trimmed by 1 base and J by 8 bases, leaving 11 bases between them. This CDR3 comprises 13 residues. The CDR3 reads CASSLMGRGGYTF. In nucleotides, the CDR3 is TGTGCCAGCAGCTTAATGGGAAGGGGGGGCTACACCTTC.

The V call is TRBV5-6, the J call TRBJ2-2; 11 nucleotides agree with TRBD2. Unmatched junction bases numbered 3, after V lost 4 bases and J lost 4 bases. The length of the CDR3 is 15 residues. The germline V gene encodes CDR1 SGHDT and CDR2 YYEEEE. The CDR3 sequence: CASSISGGGTGELFF. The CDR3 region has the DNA TGTGCCAGCAGCATTAGCGGGGGGGGCACCGGGGAGCTGTTTTTT.

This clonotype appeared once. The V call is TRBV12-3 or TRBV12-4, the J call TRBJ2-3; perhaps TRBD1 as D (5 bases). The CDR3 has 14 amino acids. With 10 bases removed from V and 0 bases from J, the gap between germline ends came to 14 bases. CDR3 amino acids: CATKQALSTDTQYF. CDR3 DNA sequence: TGTGCCACCAAACAGGCGCTTAGCACAGATACGCAGTATTTT.

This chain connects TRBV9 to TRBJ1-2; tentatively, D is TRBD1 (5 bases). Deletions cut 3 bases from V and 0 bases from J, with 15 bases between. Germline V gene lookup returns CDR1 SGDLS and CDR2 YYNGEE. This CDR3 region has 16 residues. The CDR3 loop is CASSAQGQLPNYGYTF. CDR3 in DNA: TGTGCCAGCAGCGCTCAGGGCCAGCTGCCTAACTATGGCTACACCTTC.

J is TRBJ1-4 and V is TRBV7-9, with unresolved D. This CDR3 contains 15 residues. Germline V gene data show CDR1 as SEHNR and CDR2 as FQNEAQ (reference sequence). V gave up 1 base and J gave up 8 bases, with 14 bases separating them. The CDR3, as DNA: TGTGCCAGCAGCTTAGGAGTAGCGGCAACCGAAAAACTGTTTTTT. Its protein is CASSLGVAATEKLFF.

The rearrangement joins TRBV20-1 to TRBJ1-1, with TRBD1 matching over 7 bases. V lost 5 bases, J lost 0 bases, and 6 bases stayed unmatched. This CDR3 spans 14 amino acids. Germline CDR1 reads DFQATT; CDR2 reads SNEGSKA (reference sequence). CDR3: CSARPGTVNTEAFF. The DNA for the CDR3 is TGCAGTGCTCGCCCCGGGACAGTGAACACTGAAGCTTTCTTT.

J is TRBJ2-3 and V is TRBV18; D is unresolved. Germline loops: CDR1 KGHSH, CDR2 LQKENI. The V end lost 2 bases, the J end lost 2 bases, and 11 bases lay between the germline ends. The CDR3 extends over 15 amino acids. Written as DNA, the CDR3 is TGTGCCAGCTCACCAACGCTTGCGACCACAGATACGCAGTATTTT. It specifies CASSPTLATTDTQYF.

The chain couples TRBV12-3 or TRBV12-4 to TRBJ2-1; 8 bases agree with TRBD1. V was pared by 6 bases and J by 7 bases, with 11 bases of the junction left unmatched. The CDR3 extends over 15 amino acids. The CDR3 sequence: CASRRSDRDSNEQFF. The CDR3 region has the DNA TGTGCCAGCAGGCGCTCGGACAGGGACAGTAATGAGCAGTTCTTC.

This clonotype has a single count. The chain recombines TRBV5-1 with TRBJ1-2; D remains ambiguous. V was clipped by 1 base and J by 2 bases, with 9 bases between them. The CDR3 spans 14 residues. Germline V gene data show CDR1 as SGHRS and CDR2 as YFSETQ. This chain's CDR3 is CASSLLLPNYGYTF. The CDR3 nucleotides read TGCGCCAGCAGCTTGTTATTGCCGAACTATGGCTACACCTTC.

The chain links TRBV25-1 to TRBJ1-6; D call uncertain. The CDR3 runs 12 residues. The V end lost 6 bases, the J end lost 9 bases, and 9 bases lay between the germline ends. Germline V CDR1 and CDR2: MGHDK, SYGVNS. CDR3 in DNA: TGTGCCAGCAGCCGATTGGTTTCACCCCTCCACTTT. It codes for CASSRLVSPLHF.

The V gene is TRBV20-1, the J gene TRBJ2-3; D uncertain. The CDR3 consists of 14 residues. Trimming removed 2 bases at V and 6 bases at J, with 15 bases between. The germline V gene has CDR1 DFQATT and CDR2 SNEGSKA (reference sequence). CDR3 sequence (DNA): TGCAGTGCTAGACCCCTACAGACTGTGGATACGCAGTATTTT. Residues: CSARPLQTVDTQYF.

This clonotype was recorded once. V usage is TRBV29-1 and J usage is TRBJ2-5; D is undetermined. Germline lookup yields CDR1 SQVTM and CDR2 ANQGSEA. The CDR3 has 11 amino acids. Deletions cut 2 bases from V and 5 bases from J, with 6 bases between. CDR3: CSVELYETQYF. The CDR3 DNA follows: TGCAGCGTTGAACTTTACGAGACCCAGTACTTC.